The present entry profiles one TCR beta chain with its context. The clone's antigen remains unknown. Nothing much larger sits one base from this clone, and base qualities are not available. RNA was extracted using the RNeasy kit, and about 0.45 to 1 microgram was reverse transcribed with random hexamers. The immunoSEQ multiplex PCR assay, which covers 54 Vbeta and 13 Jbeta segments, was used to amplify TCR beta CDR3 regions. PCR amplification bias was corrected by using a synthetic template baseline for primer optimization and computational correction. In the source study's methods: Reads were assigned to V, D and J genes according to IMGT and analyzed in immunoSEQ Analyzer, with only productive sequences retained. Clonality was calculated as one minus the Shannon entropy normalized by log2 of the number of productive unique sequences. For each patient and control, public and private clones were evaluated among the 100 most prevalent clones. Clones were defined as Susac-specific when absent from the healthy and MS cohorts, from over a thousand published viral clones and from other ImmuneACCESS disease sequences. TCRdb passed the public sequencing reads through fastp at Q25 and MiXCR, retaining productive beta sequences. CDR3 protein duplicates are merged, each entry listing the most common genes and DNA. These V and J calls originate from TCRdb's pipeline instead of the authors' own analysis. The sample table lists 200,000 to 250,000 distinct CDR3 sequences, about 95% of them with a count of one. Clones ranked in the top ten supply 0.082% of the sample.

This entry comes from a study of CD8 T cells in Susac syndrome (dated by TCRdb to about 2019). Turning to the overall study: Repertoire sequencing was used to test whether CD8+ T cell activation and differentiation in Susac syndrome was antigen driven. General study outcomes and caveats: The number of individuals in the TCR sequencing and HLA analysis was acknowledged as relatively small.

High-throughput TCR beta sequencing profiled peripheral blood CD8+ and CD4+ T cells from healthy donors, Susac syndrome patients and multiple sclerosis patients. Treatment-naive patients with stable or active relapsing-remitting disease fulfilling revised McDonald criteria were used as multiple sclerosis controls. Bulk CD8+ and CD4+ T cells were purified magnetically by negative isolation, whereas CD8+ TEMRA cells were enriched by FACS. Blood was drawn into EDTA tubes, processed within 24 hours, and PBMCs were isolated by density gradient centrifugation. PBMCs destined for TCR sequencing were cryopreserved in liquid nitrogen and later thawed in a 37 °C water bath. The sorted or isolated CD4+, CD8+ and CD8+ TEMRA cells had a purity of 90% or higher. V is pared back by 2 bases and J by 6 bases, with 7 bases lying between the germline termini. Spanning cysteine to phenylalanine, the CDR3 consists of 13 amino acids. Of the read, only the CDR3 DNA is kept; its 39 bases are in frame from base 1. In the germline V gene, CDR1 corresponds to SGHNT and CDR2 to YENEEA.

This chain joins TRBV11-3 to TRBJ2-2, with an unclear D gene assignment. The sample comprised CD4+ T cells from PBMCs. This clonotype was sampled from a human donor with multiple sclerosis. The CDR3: CASSLSRAGELFF. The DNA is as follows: TGTGCCAGCAGCTTATCGAGAGCCGGGGAGCTGTTTTTT.